Sequencing of this T cell receptor (beta chain) was carried out in a study of blood T cell repertoires in COVID-19. About the study: The United States, Italy and Spain supplied acute and convalescent COVID-19 samples. From T cells, B-cell-depleted T cells, or PBMCs came the material, which was cDNA or gDNA.

V dropped 5 bases and J dropped 4 bases, with 11 bases sitting between them. The CDR3 covers 13 residues. Per germline, CDR1 SGHAT and CDR2 FQNNGV. In the study's own analysis: Scientists estimated how many nucleated cells there were by amplifying reference gene primers. Repertoires were generated with immunoSEQ multiplex PCR, while TCRdb's copy carries only in-frame clones and drops some. The V and J calls and the clone size are those of that table, but D and trimming were determined from the DNA. The data show tens of thousands of clones, with over 70% seen just once and under 15% held by the top ten.

The rearrangement joins TRBV11-2 to TRBJ1-2; no clear D gene. The source is a human donor with active or convalescent COVID-19. The donor label of this sample is uncertain. Sequenced sample: peripheral blood. CDR3 nucleotides: TGTGCCAGCAGCGGCGGGCGGCGCTATGGCTACACCTTC. As protein: CASSGGRRYGYTF.